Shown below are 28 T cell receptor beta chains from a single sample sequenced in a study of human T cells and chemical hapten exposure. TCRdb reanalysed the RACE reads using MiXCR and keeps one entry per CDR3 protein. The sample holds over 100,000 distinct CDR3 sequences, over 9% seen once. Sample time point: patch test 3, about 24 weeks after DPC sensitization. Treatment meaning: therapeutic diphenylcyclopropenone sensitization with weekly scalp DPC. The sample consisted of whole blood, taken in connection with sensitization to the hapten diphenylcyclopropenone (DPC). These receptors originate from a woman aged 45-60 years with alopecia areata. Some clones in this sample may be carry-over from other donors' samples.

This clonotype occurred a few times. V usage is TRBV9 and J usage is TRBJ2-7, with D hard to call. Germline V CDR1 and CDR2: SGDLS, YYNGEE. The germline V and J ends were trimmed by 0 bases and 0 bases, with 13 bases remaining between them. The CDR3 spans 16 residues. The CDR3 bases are TGTGCCAGCAGCGTAGCCCCCTCTTTGAGCTCCTACGAGCAGTACTTC. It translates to CASSVAPSLSSYEQYF. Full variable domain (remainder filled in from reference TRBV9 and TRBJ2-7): DSGVTQTPKHLITATGQRVTLRCSPRSGDLSVYWYQQSLDQGLQFLIQYYNGEERAKGNILERFSAQQFPDLHSELNLSSLELGDSALYFCASSVAPSLSSYEQYFGPGTRLTVT.

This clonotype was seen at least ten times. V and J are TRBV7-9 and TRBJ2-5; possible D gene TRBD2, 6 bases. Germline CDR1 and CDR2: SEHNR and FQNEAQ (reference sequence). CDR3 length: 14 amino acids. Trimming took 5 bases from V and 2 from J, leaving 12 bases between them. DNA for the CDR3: TGTGCCAGCAGCCCGGGACTGCGGCAAGAGACCCAGTACTTC. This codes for CASSPGLRQETQYF.

The DNA of the CDR3 is TGTGCCATCAGTACAATGGGGGACTCCCTCACAGATACGCAGTATTTT. As protein: CAISTMGDSLTDTQYF. The chain carries TRBV10-3 and TRBJ2-3, with D perhaps matching TRBD2 (6 bases). In germline, CDR1 is ENHRY, CDR2 SYGVKD. V lost 5 bases, J lost 2 bases, and 17 bases lay in between. This CDR3 region has 16 residues.

This chain's CDR3 is CASSIRGLFPNYGYTF. The CDR3 region has the DNA TGTGCCAGCAGCATTAGGGGACTTTTTCCTAACTATGGCTACACCTTC. The V and J genes are TRBV6-2 or TRBV6-3 and TRBJ1-2; a weak D match, TRBD1 (5 bases). The V gene lost 6 bases and the J gene lost 0 bases, with 17 bases spanning the gap. Germline assignment: CDR1 MNHEY and CDR2 SVGEGT. The CDR3 length is 16 residues.

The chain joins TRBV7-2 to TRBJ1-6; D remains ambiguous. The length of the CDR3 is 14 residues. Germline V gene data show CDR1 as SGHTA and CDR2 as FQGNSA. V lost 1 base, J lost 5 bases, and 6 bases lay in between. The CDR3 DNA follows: TGTGCCAGCAGCTTAGTCCGGAATAATTCACCCCTCCACTTT. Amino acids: CASSLVRNNSPLHF.

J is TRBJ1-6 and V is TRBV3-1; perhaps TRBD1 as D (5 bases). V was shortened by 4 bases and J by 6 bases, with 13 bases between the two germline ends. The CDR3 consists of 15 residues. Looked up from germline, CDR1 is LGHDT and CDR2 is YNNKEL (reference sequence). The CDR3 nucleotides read TGTGCCAGCAGCCCATTCGGGGGGACTAATTCACCCCTCCACTTT. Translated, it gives CASSPFGGTNSPLHF.

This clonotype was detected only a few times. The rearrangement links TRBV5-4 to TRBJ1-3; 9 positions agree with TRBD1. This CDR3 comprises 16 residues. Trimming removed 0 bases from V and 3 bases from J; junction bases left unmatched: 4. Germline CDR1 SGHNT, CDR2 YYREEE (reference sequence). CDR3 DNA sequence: TGTGCCAGCAGCTTGGTACAGGGGGCAGGTGGAAACACCATATATTTT. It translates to CASSLVQGAGGNTIYF.

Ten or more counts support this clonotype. In DNA, the CDR3 is TGTGCCAGCTCACAAACGACAGAGACCTACGAGCAGTACTTC. Protein: CASSQTTETYEQYF. The gene calls are TRBV18 and TRBJ2-7; TRBD1 might be the D (5 bases). Trimming took off 4 bases at V and 2 bases at J, with 12 bases between the two ends. The CDR3 consists of 14 residues. CDR1 and CDR2 from the germline V gene are KGHSH and LQKENI.

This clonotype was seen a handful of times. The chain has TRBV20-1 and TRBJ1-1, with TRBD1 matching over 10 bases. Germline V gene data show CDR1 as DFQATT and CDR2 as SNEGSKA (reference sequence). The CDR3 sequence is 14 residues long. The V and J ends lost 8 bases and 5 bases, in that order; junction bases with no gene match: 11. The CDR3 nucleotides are TGCAGTTCCTCAGACAGGGGGCGCGAAACTGAAGCTTTCTTT. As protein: CSSSDRGRETEAFF.

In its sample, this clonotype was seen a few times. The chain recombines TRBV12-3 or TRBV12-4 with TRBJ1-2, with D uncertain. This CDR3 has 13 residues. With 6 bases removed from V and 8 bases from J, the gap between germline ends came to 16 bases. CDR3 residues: CASSSLTLGGYTF. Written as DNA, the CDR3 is TGTGCCAGCAGCTCCCTGACCCTGGGAGGCTACACCTTC.

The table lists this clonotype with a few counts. The CDR3 loop is CSVESVQGNYGYTF. The CDR3 DNA reads as TGCAGCGTTGAAAGCGTTCAGGGCAACTATGGCTACACCTTC. The chain joins TRBV29-1 to TRBJ1-2, with TRBD1 as a possible D gene (5 bases). V dropped 2 bases and J dropped 2 bases, with 12 bases sitting between them. This CDR3 is 14 amino acids long. CDR1 and CDR2 (germline): SQVTM, ANQGSEA.

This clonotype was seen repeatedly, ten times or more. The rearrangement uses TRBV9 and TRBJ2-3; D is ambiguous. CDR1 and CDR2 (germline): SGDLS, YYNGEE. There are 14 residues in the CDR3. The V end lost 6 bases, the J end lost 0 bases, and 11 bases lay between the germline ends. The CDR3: CASTPDSSTDTQYF. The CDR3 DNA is TGTGCCAGCACCCCAGACTCTAGCACAGATACGCAGTATTTT. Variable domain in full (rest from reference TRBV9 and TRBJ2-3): DSGVTQTPKHLITATGQRVTLRCSPRSGDLSVYWYQQSLDQGLQFLIQYYNGEERAKGNILERFSAQQFPDLHSELNLSSLELGDSALYFCASTPDSSTDTQYFGPGTRLTVL.

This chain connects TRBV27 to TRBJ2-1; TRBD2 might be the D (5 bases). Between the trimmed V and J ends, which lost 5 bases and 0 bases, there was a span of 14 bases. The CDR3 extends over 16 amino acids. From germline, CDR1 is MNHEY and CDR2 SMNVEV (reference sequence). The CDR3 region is CASSPHPGGSYNEQFF. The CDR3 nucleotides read TGTGCCAGCAGTCCCCACCCCGGAGGCTCCTACAATGAGCAGTTCTTC.

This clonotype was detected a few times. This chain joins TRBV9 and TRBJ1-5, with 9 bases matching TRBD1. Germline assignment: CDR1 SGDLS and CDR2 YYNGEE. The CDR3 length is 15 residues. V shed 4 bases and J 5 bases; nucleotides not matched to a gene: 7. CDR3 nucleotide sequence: TGTGCCAGCAGCCCCCGGACAGGGGTGGATCAGCCCCAGCATTTT. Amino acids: CASSPRTGVDQPQHF.

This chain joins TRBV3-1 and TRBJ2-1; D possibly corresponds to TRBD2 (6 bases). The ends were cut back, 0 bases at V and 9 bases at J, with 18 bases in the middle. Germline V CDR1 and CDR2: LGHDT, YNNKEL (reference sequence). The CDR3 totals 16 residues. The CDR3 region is CASSQDPGGIRSEQFF. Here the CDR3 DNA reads TGTGCCAGCAGCCAAGATCCGGGCGGGATCCGAAGTGAGCAGTTCTTC.

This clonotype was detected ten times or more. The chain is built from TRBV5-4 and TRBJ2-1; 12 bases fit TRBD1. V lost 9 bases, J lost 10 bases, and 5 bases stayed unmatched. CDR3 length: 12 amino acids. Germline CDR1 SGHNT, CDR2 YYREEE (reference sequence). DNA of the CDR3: TGTGCCACGGGACAGGGGGCAGGGGAGCAGTTCTTC. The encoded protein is CATGQGAGEQFF.

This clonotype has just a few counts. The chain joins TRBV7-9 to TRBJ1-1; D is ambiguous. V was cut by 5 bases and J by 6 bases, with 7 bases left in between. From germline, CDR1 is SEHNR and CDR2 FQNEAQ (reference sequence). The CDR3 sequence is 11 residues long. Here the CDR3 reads CASSREAEAFF. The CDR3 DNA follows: TGTGCCAGCAGCCGGGAGGCTGAAGCTTTCTTT.

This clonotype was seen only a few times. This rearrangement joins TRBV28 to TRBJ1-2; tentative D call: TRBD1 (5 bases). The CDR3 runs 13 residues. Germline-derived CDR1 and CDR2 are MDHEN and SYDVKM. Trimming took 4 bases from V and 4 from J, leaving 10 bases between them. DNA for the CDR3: TGTGCCAGCAGTTCGGGGACGGTCTATGGCTACACCTTC. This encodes CASSSGTVYGYTF.

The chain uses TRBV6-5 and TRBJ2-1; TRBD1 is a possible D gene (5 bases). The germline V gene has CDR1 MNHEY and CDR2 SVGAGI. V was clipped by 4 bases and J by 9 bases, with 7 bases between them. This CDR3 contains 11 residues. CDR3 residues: CASSWGAEQFF. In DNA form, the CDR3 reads TGTGCCAGCAGTTGGGGCGCTGAGCAGTTCTTC.

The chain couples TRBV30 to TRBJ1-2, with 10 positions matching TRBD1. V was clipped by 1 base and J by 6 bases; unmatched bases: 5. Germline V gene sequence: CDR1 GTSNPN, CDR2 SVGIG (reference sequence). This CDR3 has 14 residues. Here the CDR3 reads CAWSGPGTGDGYTF. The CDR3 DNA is TGTGCCTGGAGTGGTCCAGGGACAGGGGATGGCTACACCTTC.

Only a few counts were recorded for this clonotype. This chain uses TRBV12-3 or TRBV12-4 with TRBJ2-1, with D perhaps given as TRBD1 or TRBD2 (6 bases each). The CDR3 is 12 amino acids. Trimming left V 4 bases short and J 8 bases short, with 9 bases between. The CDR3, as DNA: TGTGCCAGCAGTTCCGGGGGCCATGAGCAGTTCTTC. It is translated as CASSSGGHEQFF.

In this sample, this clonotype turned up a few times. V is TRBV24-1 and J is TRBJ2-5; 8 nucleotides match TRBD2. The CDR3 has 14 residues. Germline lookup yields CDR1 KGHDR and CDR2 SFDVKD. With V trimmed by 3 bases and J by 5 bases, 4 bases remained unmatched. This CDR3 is CATSDAGGAETQYF. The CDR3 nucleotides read TGTGCCACCAGTGATGCCGGGGGGGCCGAGACCCAGTACTTC.

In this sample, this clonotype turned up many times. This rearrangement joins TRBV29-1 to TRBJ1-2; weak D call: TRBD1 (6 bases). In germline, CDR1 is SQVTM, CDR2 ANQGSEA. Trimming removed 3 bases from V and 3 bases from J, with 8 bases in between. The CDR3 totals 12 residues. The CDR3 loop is CSVDRGDYGYTF. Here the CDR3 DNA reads TGCAGCGTTGACAGGGGAGACTATGGCTACACCTTC.

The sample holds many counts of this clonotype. The CDR3 coding sequence is TGTGCCAGCAGCTTCCTGGCGGGAGAGGGAACCGGGGAGCTGTTTTTT. Protein: CASSFLAGEGTGELFF. V and J are TRBV7-8 and TRBJ2-2; 7 nucleotides align to TRBD2. This CDR3 comprises 16 residues. CDR1 SGHVS and CDR2 FQNEAQ come from the germline V gene. J was trimmed by 5 bases and V by 3 bases; bases with no gene match: 9. The full variable domain, completed using reference TRBV7-8 and TRBJ2-2, is GAGVSQSPRYKVAKRGQDVALRCDPISGHVSLFWYQQALGQGPEFLTYFQNEAQLDKSGLPSDRFFAERPEGSVSTLKIQRTQQEDSAVYLCASSFLAGEGTGELFFGEGSRLTVL.

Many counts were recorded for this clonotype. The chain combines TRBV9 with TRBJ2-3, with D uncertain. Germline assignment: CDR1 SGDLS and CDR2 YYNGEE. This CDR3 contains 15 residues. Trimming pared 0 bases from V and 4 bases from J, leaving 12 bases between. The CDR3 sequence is CASSVERIRADTQYF. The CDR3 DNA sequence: TGTGCCAGCAGCGTAGAACGAATTAGGGCAGATACGCAGTATTTT.

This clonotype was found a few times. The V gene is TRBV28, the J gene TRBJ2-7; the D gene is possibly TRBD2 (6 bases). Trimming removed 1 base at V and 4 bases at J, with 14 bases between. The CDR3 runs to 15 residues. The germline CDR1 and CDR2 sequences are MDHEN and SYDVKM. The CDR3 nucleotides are TGTGCCAGCAGTTTATTGGGGACTGCTATTTACGAGCAGTACTTC. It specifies CASSLLGTAIYEQYF. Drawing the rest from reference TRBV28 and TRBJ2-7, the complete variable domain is DVKVTQSSRYLVKRTGEKVFLECVQDMDHENMFWYRQDPGLGLRLIYFSYDVKMKEKGDIPEGYSVSREKKERFSLILESASTNQTSMYLCASSLLGTAIYEQYFGPGTRLTVT.

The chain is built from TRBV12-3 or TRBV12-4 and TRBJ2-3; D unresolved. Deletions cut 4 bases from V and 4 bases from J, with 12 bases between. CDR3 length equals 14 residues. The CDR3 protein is CASSSGPQADTQYF. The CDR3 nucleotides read TGTGCCAGCAGTTCCGGGCCCCAGGCAGATACGCAGTATTTT.

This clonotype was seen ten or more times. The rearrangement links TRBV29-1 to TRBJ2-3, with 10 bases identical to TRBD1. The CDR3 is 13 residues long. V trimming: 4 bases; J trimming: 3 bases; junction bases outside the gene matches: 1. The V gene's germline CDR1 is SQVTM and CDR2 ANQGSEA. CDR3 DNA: TGCAGCGTTGGGACAGGGGGGACAGATACGCAGTATTTT. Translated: CSVGTGGTDTQYF.